The 16 T cell receptor beta chains below were found in one sample sequenced in a study of shared clonotypes between healthy human individuals. Assay used: immunoSEQ multiplex PCR; TCRdb lists only in-frame clones, some missing. The sample shows roughly 640,000 clones, about 74% of them seen only once. The sample consisted of memory CD4+ T cells sorted from blood. As to subset: CD45RA-negative fraction. These receptors all stem from a woman in her thirties in good health.

This sequence joins TRBV28 and TRBJ2-5, with a weak D call TRBD1 (6 bases). Germline CDR1 MDHEN, CDR2 SYDVKM. Trimming removed 5 bases at V and 1 base at J, with 8 bases between. The length of the CDR3 is 13 residues. The CDR3 spells CASSQDSQETQYF. For the CDR3, the DNA is TGTGCCAGCAGTCAGGACAGCCAAGAGACCCAGTACTTC.

This clone was detected a few times. The J gene is TRBJ1-1, the V gene TRBV5-1; D not certain. Germline values: CDR1 SGHRS, CDR2 YFSETQ. V lost 2 bases and J 2 bases, leaving 10 bases between the germline ends. CDR3 length equals 14 residues. The CDR3 bases are TGCGCCAGCAGCTTCTACGGGCACAACACTGAAGCTTTCTTT. This translates into CASSFYGHNTEAFF.

This clone has only a few counts. The chain uses TRBV19 and TRBJ1-4; 7 nucleotides line up with TRBD1. Germline CDR1 is LNHDA and CDR2 is SQIVND (reference sequence). The CDR3 contains 15 residues. The trim removed 6 bases at V and 5 bases at J, leaving 9 bases unmatched. The CDR3 nucleotides are TGTGCCAGTAGCGCCACAGGGGTCTTCAATGAAAAACTGTTTTTT. Protein product: CASSATGVFNEKLFF. Complete variable domain (other parts from reference TRBV19 and TRBJ1-4): DGGITQSPKYLFRKEGQNVTLSCEQNLNHDAMYWYRQDPGQGLRLIYYSQIVNDFQKGDIAEGYSVSREKKESFPLTVTSAQKNPTAFYLCASSATGVFNEKLFFGSGTQLSVL.

The gene calls are TRBV5-6 and TRBJ1-4; D is perhaps TRBD1 (5 bases). The CDR3 length is 17 residues. Between the trimmed V and J ends, which lost 0 bases and 4 bases, there was a span of 16 bases. Germline CDR1 is SGHDT and CDR2 is YYEEEE. The CDR3 DNA sequence: TGTGCCAGCAGCTTGGGGCGGGGGAGGACCAATAATGAAAAACTGTTTTTT. Residues: CASSLGRGRTNNEKLFF.

The chain employs TRBV5-1 and TRBJ2-5; 8 bases agree with TRBD2. The germline gives CDR1 SGHRS, CDR2 YFSETQ. The V and J ends lost 3 bases and 5 bases, in that order; junction bases with no gene match: 15. CDR3 size: 17 residues. CDR3 coding DNA: TGCGCCAGCAGCTCAGCCCAGCCCGGGAGGGCCGGTGAGACCCAGTACTTC. It codes for CASSSAQPGRAGETQYF.

This sequence joins TRBV7-9 and TRBJ1-3; TRBD1 agrees at 8 bases. Losses at the gene ends were 5 bases for V and 0 bases for J; bases not matched to a gene: 9. The V gene's germline CDR1 is SEHNR and CDR2 FQNEAQ (reference sequence). The CDR3 consists of 17 residues. The CDR3, as DNA: TGTGCCAGCAGCCTAGGACAGGGAGGTTTCTCTGGAAACACCATATATTTT. It is translated as CASSLGQGGFSGNTIYF.

The chain carries TRBV6-1 and TRBJ1-1; D unclear. Germline V gene data show CDR1 as MNHNS and CDR2 as SASEGT. Trimming took off 2 bases at V and 0 bases at J, with 7 bases between the two ends. This CDR3 comprises 14 residues. In DNA, the CDR3 is TGTGCCAGCAGTGAATCTTGGGTGAACACTGAAGCTTTCTTT. Protein product: CASSESWVNTEAFF.

This chain uses TRBV29-1 with TRBJ2-1; no reliable D call. This CDR3 contains 11 residues. Trimming removed 8 bases from V and 3 bases from J, with 8 bases in between. Looked up from germline, CDR1 is SQVTM and CDR2 is ANQGSEA. The CDR3 is CSSRSYNEQFF. The DNA for the CDR3 is TGCAGCAGCAGAAGCTACAATGAGCAGTTCTTC.

This clone was detected a few times. The chain recombines TRBV19 with TRBJ1-3; D unresolved. The CDR3 is 15 residues long. The V end lost 1 base, the J end lost 0 bases, and 7 bases lay between the germline ends. Germline CDR1 LNHDA, CDR2 SQIVND (reference sequence). CDR3 in DNA: TGTGCCAGTAGTATAGGGTCTAGCTCTGGAAACACCATATATTTT. It yields the protein CASSIGSSSGNTIYF.

The V and J genes are TRBV4-2 and TRBJ1-5; 8 nucleotides agree with TRBD1. The CDR3 runs to 17 residues. The germline V gene encodes CDR1 LGHNA and CDR2 YNFKEQ. J lost 6 bases, V lost 1 base, and 11 bases had no gene match. CDR3 protein: CASSQGQDRVAGQPQHF. The CDR3 nucleotides are TGTGCCAGCAGCCAAGGCCAGGACAGGGTGGCAGGTCAGCCCCAGCATTTT.

As to this clone: Other DNA sequences from this sample encode an identical CDR3 as well. This sequence joins TRBV5-4 and TRBJ1-2; D is perhaps TRBD1 (6 bases). In germline, CDR1 is SGHNT, CDR2 YYREEE (reference sequence). The CDR3 is 13 amino acids. Trimming removed 2 bases from V and 6 bases from J, with 11 bases in between. CDR3 loop: CASSFDRLHGYTF. The CDR3 nucleotides are TGTGCCAGCAGCTTTGACAGGCTACATGGCTACACCTTC.

CDR3 amino acids: CASRESTRLAGAEQYF. Here the CDR3 DNA reads TGTGCCAGCAGGGAATCAACCCGGCTAGCGGGAGCTGAGCAGTACTTC. The chain is built from TRBV28 and TRBJ2-7; TRBD2 agrees at 10 bases. The CDR3 is 16 amino acids. V shed 6 bases, J shed 7 bases, and the junction held 15 bases outside the gene matches. Per the germline V gene, CDR1 is MDHEN and CDR2 is SYDVKM.

This clone was observed many times. The genes are TRBV5-6 and TRBJ2-2, with 7 bases identical to TRBD1. This CDR3 spans 17 amino acids. Per the germline V gene, CDR1 is SGHDT and CDR2 is YYEEEE. V was clipped by 3 bases and J by 6 bases; unmatched bases: 14. CDR3 coding DNA: TGTGCCAGCAGCTCGATTGGGACAGTCCCAGGTTCCGGGGAGCTGTTTTTT. It is translated as CASSSIGTVPGSGELFF. Looking up the rest from reference TRBV5-6 and TRBJ2-2 gives the full variable domain: DAGVTQSPTHLIKTRGQQVTLRCSPKSGHDTVSWYQQALGQGPQFIFQYYEEEERQRGNFPDRFSGHQFPNYSSELNVNALLLGDSALYLCASSSIGTVPGSGELFFGEGSRLTVL.

The chain joins TRBV28 to TRBJ2-3; the D call may be TRBD1 or TRBD2 (5 bases each). The germline V gene encodes CDR1 MDHEN and CDR2 SYDVKM. CDR3 length: 16 residues. Trimming shortened V by 6 bases and J by 2 bases, and 18 bases separated the two germline ends. CDR3 sequence reads: CASSHDRGLLTDTQYF. CDR3 coding DNA: TGTGCCAGCAGCCATGACAGAGGACTCCTCACAGATACGCAGTATTTT.

The rearrangement links TRBV19 to TRBJ2-7; 13 nucleotides line up with TRBD2. V trimming: 2 bases; J trimming: 4 bases; junction bases outside the gene matches: 2. This CDR3 is built from 15 residues. CDR1 and CDR2 from the germline V gene are LNHDA and SQIVND (reference sequence). The CDR3 protein is CASSITSGRAYEQYF. The CDR3 DNA reads TGTGCCAGTAGTATAACTAGCGGGAGGGCGTACGAGCAGTACTTC.

This chain uses TRBV5-5 with TRBJ2-7; possibly TRBD1 for D (5 bases). The CDR3 is 13 residues long. The germline CDR1 and CDR2 sequences are SGHKS and YYEKEE (reference sequence). Trimming cost V 2 bases and J 6 bases, with 12 bases left between them. The CDR3, as DNA: TGTGCCAGCAGCTTCAATTGGGGCTCCGAGCAGTACTTC. This sequence encodes CASSFNWGSEQYF.